One and the same sample provided the 17 T cell receptor beta chains below, sequenced in a study of blood T cell repertoires in COVID-19. Generated by immunoSEQ multiplex PCR, the TCRdb table keeps only in-frame clones and is missing some. The table shows about 150,000 clones, with around 80% occurring only once. Source material: peripheral blood. These receptors all stem from a woman between 70 and 85 years old who had recovered from COVID-19.

This clone was observed a single time. V and J are TRBV27 and TRBJ2-3; perhaps TRBD2 as D (5 bases). CDR1 and CDR2 from the germline V gene are MNHEY and SMNVEV (reference sequence). The CDR3 loop spans 16 amino acids. V lost 6 bases to trimming and J lost 1 base, with 17 bases between them. The CDR3 DNA follows: TGTGCCAGCAGCCCCCCGGGATCCCGGGGCACAGATACGCAGTATTTT. Translated, it gives CASSPPGSRGTDTQYF.

The chain couples TRBV6-5 to TRBJ2-4; D gene ambiguous. The V and J ends lost 6 bases and 3 bases respectively, with 9 bases between them. From germline, CDR1 is MNHEY and CDR2 SVGAGI. This CDR3 spans 13 amino acids. Here the CDR3 DNA reads TGTGCCAGCAGCGCTACCTACAAAAACATTCAGTACTTC. Translation: CASSATYKNIQYF.

V is TRBV27 and J is TRBJ1-1; D is possibly TRBD1 (6 bases). Deletions cut 4 bases from V and 8 bases from J, with 14 bases between. This CDR3 spans 13 amino acids. Germline CDR1 is MNHEY and CDR2 is SMNVEV (reference sequence). The CDR3 nucleotides read TGTGCCAGCAGTTCCTACCAGGGGACGGAAGCTTTCTTT. This sequence encodes CASSSYQGTEAFF.

This sequence joins TRBV10-3 and TRBJ2-1; perhaps TRBD1 as D (5 bases). There are 14 residues in the CDR3. Germline CDR1 and CDR2: ENHRY and SYGVKD. V was pared by 6 bases and J by 0 bases, with 9 bases between. This CDR3 is CAISNRSSYNEQFF. CDR3 coding DNA: TGTGCCATCAGCAACAGGAGCTCCTACAATGAGCAGTTCTTC.

V and J are TRBV30 and TRBJ1-3; no firm D call. The CDR3 runs 14 residues. Trimming stripped 0 bases from V and 5 bases from J, with 11 bases between. Germline V lookup: CDR1 GTSNPN, CDR2 SVGIG (reference sequence). The CDR3 DNA reads TGTGCCTGGAGTGTGGGTACGGGGAGAAACACCATATATTTT. This codes for CAWSVGTGRNTIYF.

The genes are TRBV24-1 and TRBJ2-2, with a possible D match to TRBD1 (7 bases). This CDR3 region has 15 residues. From germline, CDR1 is KGHDR and CDR2 SFDVKD. The V end was cut by 9 bases, the J end by 2 bases, with 15 bases between. CDR3 amino acids: CATGAGQTNTGELFF. In nucleotides, the CDR3 is TGTGCCACCGGGGCGGGACAGACCAACACCGGGGAGCTGTTTTTT.

This chain connects TRBV2 to TRBJ1-1; 12 bases agree with TRBD1. Germline CDR1 and CDR2: SNHLY and FYNNEI. V lost 6 bases to trimming and J lost 7 bases; unmatched junction nucleotides: 3. CDR3 length: 13 residues. CDR3 bases: TGTGCCAGCAGCGGGACAGGGGGCGTTGAAGCTTTCTTT. Translating it yields CASSGTGGVEAFF.

This clone has only a few counts. V is TRBV7-6 and J is TRBJ2-1, with TRBD1 matching 9 bases. Germline CDR1 is SGHVS and CDR2 is FNYEAQ. CDR3 length: 14 amino acids. Trimming took 7 bases from V and 6 from J; bases not matched to a gene: 7. CDR3: CASTPGTGINEQFF. The DNA of the CDR3 is TGTGCCAGCACCCCCGGGACAGGGATCAATGAGCAGTTCTTC.

CDR3 sequence reads: CASSEGGTSWLGEQFF. DNA for the CDR3: TGTGCCAGCAGTGAAGGGGGGACTAGTTGGTTGGGTGAGCAGTTCTTC. The chain couples TRBV6-1 to TRBJ2-1; 8 bases are shared with TRBD2. This CDR3 is 16 amino acids long. Looked up from germline, CDR1 is MNHNS and CDR2 is SASEGT. V was clipped by 1 base and J by 9 bases; unmatched bases: 11.

This sequence joins TRBV18 and TRBJ2-3, with a possible D match to TRBD2 (6 bases). Germline CDR1 KGHSH, CDR2 LQKENI. This CDR3 comprises 16 residues. The V gene lost 1 base and the J gene lost 1 base, with 12 bases spanning the gap. CDR3 protein: CASSPRFGGGTDTQYF. The CDR3 DNA is TGTGCCAGCTCACCACGGTTCGGCGGGGGCACAGATACGCAGTATTTT.

V and J are TRBV5-1 and TRBJ2-2; 9 bases align to TRBD1. CDR3 size: 15 residues. With V trimmed by 4 bases and J by 7 bases, 8 bases remained unmatched. Germline V gene lookup returns CDR1 SGHRS and CDR2 YFSETQ. This CDR3 reads CASSEGTGTIGELFF. CDR3 sequence (DNA): TGCGCCAGCAGCGAAGGGACAGGGACAATCGGGGAGCTGTTTTTT.

This sequence joins TRBV5-1 and TRBJ1-6; 8 bases are a match to TRBD1. Trimming at V came to 4 bases and at J to 0 bases, leaving 9 bases not matched to a gene. Germline assignment: CDR1 SGHRS and CDR2 YFSETQ. This CDR3 comprises 18 residues. The CDR3 DNA is TGCGCCAGCAGCCCCGGGACAGGACTCCGCTCCTATAATTCACCCCTCCACTTT. This encodes CASSPGTGLRSYNSPLHF. Together with reference TRBV5-1 and TRBJ1-6, the CDR3 gives the full variable domain: KAGVTQTPRYLIKTRGQQVTLSCSPISGHRSVSWYQQTPGQGLQFLFEYFSETQRNKGNFPGRFSGRQFSNSRSEMNVSTLELGDSALYLCASSPGTGLRSYNSPLHFGNGTRLTVT.

This clone was recorded only once. The gene calls are TRBV9 and TRBJ2-7, with TRBD2 identical over 11 bases. After removal of 4 bases from V and 0 bases from J, the junction contained 6 bases not matched to a gene. CDR1 and CDR2 (germline): SGDLS, YYNGEE. CDR3 length equals 16 residues. The CDR3 loop reads CASSRFGLAGSYEQYF. In DNA form, the CDR3 reads TGTGCCAGCAGCCGATTCGGACTAGCGGGCTCCTACGAGCAGTACTTC.

The chain combines TRBV28 with TRBJ2-7; D gene ambiguous. The V end was cut by 5 bases, the J end by 7 bases, with 12 bases between. Germline loops: CDR1 MDHEN, CDR2 SYDVKM. The CDR3 totals 12 residues. The DNA of the CDR3 is TGTGCCAGCAGTCTCCCCCTTGCGGAGCAGTACTTC. This codes for CASSLPLAEQYF.

The J gene is TRBJ2-3, the V gene TRBV3-1 (or the pseudogene TRBV3-2); D is uncertain. The germline V gene has CDR1 LGHDT and CDR2 YNNKEL (reference sequence). Deletions cut 4 bases from V and 4 bases from J, with 12 bases between. This CDR3 is built from 14 residues. CDR3 nucleotide sequence: TGTGCCAGCAGCCTTAACCCGCGAGCAGATACGCAGTATTTT. Translating gives CASSLNPRADTQYF.

Worth noting for this clone: Just one base apart from a much larger clone, this may be a read error. This CDR3 is also generated by other DNA sequences in the sample. V usage is TRBV4-1 and J usage is TRBJ2-1, with TRBD2 matching over 11 bases. The CDR3 loop spans 17 amino acids. Germline values: CDR1 MGHRA, CDR2 YSYEKL. Trimming took 0 bases from V and 4 from J; bases not matched to a gene: 5. The CDR3 region is CASSQEGSSGGYNEQFF. CDR3 sequence (DNA): TGCGCCAGCAGCCAAGAAGGGTCTAGCGGGGGGTACAATGAGCAGTTCTTC.

J is TRBJ2-5 and V is TRBV9; tentative D call: TRBD2 (6 bases). V was cut by 3 bases and J by 5 bases, with 14 bases left in between. Germline values: CDR1 SGDLS, CDR2 YYNGEE. This CDR3 is built from 14 residues. CDR3 protein: CASSAQGAGETQYF. The CDR3, as DNA: TGTGCCAGCAGCGCCCAGGGCGCGGGGGAGACCCAGTACTTC. Combining the CDR3 with reference TRBV9 and TRBJ2-5 gives the whole variable domain DSGVTQTPKHLITATGQRVTLRCSPRSGDLSVYWYQQSLDQGLQFLIQYYNGEERAKGNILERFSAQQFPDLHSELNLSSLELGDSALYFCASSAQGAGETQYFGPGTRLLVL.